A selection of T cell receptor beta chains follows, all from one sample in a study of blood T cell repertoires in COVID-19. TCRdb's copy holds only in-frame clones and misses some; the assay was immunoSEQ multiplex PCR. The top ten hold over 3.5% of the sample, which has tens of thousands of clones, 70% to 90% seen once. The sample taken for sequencing was peripheral blood. The receptors were gathered from a man older than 75 with active COVID-19. Both conserved end residues are trimmed from each CDR3. A clone size is listed for some rows: how often the clone was seen (once, few, many), or a class if it is expanded.

CDR3,size,V,J
ASSYPGQGEQF,-,TRBV6-6,TRBJ2-1
ASRLDWSVASYNEQF,few,TRBV27,TRBJ2-1
ASSSNGGSREQF,once,TRBV28,TRBJ2-1
ASSADLAGATSNEQF,-,TRBV9,TRBJ2-1
AWSGGLGAIDTEAF,-,TRBV30,TRBJ1-1
ASSFRGGAEQY,-,TRBV5-1,TRBJ2-7
ASSHPGGYGYT,-,TRBV14,TRBJ1-2
ASSEGPTGNYGYT,once,TRBV2,TRBJ1-2
ASSSPDNGYNEQF,once,TRBV11-2,TRBJ2-1
ASSQLSGTGSGYT,-,TRBV3-1/TRBV3-2,TRBJ1-2
ASSQDPTWDEQF,-,TRBV14,TRBJ2-1
ASRLAGGPADTQY,-,TRBV27,TRBJ2-3
AWGSSYNSPLH,-,TRBV30,TRBJ1-6
ASSSRQKDTQY,few,TRBV7-2,TRBJ2-3
ASSQREGPHSYNEQF,-,TRBV4-1,TRBJ2-1
ASSLGQSYEQY,-,TRBV28,TRBJ2-7
ASSIRTGSQETQY,-,TRBV19,TRBJ2-5
ASSPGLTEQF,-,TRBV12-3/TRBV12-4,TRBJ2-1
ASSFLYTGELF,-,TRBV28,TRBJ2-2
ASSSSGEETQY,-,TRBV7-3,TRBJ2-5
ASRMTGQGTEAF,-,TRBV7-9,TRBJ1-1
ASSISPGLGSSYNEQF,-,TRBV28,TRBJ2-1
ASSRTGQGGYEQY,-,TRBV27,TRBJ2-7
ASSLLPGVRSTEAF,-,TRBV28,TRBJ1-1
ASSISGAVQETQY,-,TRBV9,TRBJ2-5
ASSKSQGEDGYT,-,TRBV6-5,TRBJ1-2
ASSSWTGGKGNEQF,-,TRBV27,TRBJ2-1
ASSLPPGELF,-,TRBV7-2,TRBJ2-2
ASCKQVLSYEQY,few,TRBV5-1,TRBJ2-7
ASSSPVAGGLGYT,-,TRBV7-9,TRBJ1-2
ASSLFFGGGRAVTGELF,once,TRBV28,TRBJ2-2
ASSLAVRGQRHEQF,-,TRBV7-2,TRBJ2-1
ASSLAAGTGGD,-,TRBV7-8,TRBJ2-7
ASSPLESGGYGYT,-,TRBV18,TRBJ1-2
ASKSGLVQETQY,-,TRBV5-1,TRBJ2-5
ATSIPTGRTDTQY,-,TRBV15,TRBJ2-3
ASTPRGSDEKLF,-,TRBV6-5,TRBJ1-4
ASSSGTRGYNEQF,-,TRBV7-7,TRBJ2-1
ASSLRRERYEQY,-,TRBV5-5,TRBJ2-7
ASSRIRQGENYGYT,-,TRBV19,TRBJ1-2
ASSVGPEGSYEQY,-,TRBV9,TRBJ2-7
ASTPPGLAANTGELF,-,TRBV19,TRBJ2-2
ASSPRQARGETQY,-,TRBV6-5,TRBJ2-5
ASSPPRTGTEGGYT,-,TRBV18,TRBJ1-2
AWSPRGEQF,-,TRBV30,TRBJ2-1